The 6 T cell receptor beta chains listed next were all sequenced from one sample in a study of T cell responses to AZD1222 COVID-19 vaccine. Libraries were prepared by immunoSEQ multiplex PCR; TCRdb keeps only in-frame clonotypes and omits some of them. Altogether tens of thousands of clones are present, less than 90% being singletons, with the ten largest covering about 18%. The input for sequencing was peripheral blood, taken on day 0 of AZD1222 vaccination. The origin of the receptors is an adult in good health.

V usage is TRBV7-2 and J usage is TRBJ1-1; 8 bases are a match to TRBD1. V shed 4 bases and J 3 bases; nucleotides not matched to a gene: 1. This CDR3 contains 13 residues. Germline V gives CDR1 SGHTA, CDR2 FQGNSA. Written as DNA, the CDR3 is TGTGCCAGCAGCTCACAGGGGGACACTGAAGCTTTCTTT. It yields the protein CASSSQGDTEAFF.

The chain recombines TRBV6-6 with TRBJ2-3, with 8 positions matching TRBD2. CDR1 is MNHNY and CDR2 is SVGAGI in the germline V gene (reference sequence). Unmatched junction bases numbered 9, after V lost 7 bases and J lost 3 bases. The length of the CDR3 is 15 residues. CDR3 loop: CASTGRGGGTDTQYF. The CDR3 coding sequence is TGTGCCAGCACCGGACGGGGGGGCGGAACAGATACGCAGTATTTT.

The chain has TRBV20-1 and TRBJ1-2; 9 bases match TRBD1. The CDR3 is made up of 15 amino acids. Germline V lookup: CDR1 DFQATT, CDR2 SNEGSKA (reference sequence). Losses at the gene ends were 3 bases for V and 0 bases for J; bases not matched to a gene: 5. CDR3 coding DNA: TGCAGTGCTAGTAGGACAGGGGATTCTAACTATGGCTACACCTTC. It translates to CSASRTGDSNYGYTF.

This sequence joins TRBV10-2 and TRBJ2-7, with TRBD2 as a possible D gene (5 bases). The CDR3 has 13 amino acids. V lost 5 bases to trimming and J lost 3 bases, with 11 bases between them. Germline CDR1 is WSHSY and CDR2 is SAAADI. CDR3: CASSIGLFYEQYF. CDR3 nucleotide sequence: TGCGCCAGCAGTATAGGACTTTTCTACGAGCAGTACTTC.

The rearrangement links TRBV16 to TRBJ2-6, with a tentative D call TRBD1 (5 bases). CDR3 size: 16 residues. Germline-derived CDR1 and CDR2 are KGHSY and FQNENV. Trimming shortened V by 5 bases and J by 2 bases, and 13 bases separated the two germline ends. The CDR3 nucleotides read TGTGCCAGCAGCAAAGCCAGGGTTGCTGGGGCCAACGTCCTGACTTTC. It encodes CASSKARVAGANVLTF.

This clone was seen more than once but under ten times. The rearrangement links TRBV18 to TRBJ1-2; D call uncertain. Germline lookup yields CDR1 KGHSH and CDR2 LQKENI. CDR3 size: 12 residues. V was pared by 2 bases and J by 7 bases, with 8 bases between. The CDR3: CASSPGGLGYTF. CDR3 coding DNA: TGTGCCAGCTCACCAGGCGGGCTTGGCTACACCTTC.